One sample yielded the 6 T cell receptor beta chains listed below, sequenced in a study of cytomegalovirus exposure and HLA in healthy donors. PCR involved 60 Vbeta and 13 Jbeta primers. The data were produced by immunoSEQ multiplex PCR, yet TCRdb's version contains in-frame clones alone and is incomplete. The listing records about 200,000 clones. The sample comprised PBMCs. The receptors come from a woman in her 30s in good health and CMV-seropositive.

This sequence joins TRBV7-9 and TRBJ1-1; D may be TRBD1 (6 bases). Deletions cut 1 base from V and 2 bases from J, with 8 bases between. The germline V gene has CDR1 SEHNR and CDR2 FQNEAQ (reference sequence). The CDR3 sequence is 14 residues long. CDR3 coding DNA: TGTGCCAGCAGCTTAGAGGGGACAAACACTGAAGCTTTCTTT. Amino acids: CASSLEGTNTEAFF.

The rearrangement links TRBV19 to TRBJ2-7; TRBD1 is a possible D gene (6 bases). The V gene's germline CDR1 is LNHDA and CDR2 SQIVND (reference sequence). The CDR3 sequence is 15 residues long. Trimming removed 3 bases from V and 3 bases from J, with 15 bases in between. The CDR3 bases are TGTGCCAGTAGTATGGATTCCACAGGGTACTACGAGCAGTACTTC. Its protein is CASSMDSTGYYEQYF.

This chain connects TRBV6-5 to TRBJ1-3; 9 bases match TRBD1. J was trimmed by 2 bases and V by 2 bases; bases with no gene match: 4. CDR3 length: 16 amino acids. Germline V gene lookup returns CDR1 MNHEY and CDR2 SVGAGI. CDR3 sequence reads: CASSYRNRGPGNTIYF. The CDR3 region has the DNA TGTGCCAGCAGTTACCGGAACAGGGGGCCTGGAAACACCATATATTTT.

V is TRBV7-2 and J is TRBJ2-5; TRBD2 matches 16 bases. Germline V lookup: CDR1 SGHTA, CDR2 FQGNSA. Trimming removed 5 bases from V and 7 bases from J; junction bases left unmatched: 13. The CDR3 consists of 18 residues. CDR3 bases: TGTGCCAGCAGCACCGGGACTAGCGGGAGGGATAAGAGAACGACCCAGTACTTC. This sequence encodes CASSTGTSGRDKRTTQYF.

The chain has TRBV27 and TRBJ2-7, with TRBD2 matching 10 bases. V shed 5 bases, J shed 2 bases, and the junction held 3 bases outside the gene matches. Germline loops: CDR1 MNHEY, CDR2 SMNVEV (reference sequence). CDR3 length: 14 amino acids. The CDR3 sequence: CASSRTSGTYEQYF. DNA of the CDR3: TGTGCCAGCAGTCGGACTAGCGGAACCTACGAGCAGTACTTC.

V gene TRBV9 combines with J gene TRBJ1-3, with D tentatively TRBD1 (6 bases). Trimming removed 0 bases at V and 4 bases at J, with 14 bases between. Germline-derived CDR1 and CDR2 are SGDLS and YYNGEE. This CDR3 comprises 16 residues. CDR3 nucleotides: TGTGCCAGCAGCGTAGCTGGCAGGGGTGGGGGAAACACCATATATTTT. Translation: CASSVAGRGGGNTIYF.